The rows below give T cell receptor beta chains drawn from one sample of a study of shared clonotypes between healthy human individuals. Repertoires were generated with immunoSEQ multiplex PCR, while TCRdb's copy carries only in-frame clones and drops some. Altogether 2,500,000 or so clones are present, just over 90% being singletons, with the ten largest covering about 0.13%. Sample: naive CD4+ T cells sorted from blood. All receptors derive from a man aged 18 to 29 in good health. Each CDR3 is given with its conserved first and last residue. The D gene is left open where the match is weak. Expanded clones get a size class; other rows say once, few or many, or leave the size out.

>TRBJ2-4|-|TRBV11-3|once
TGTGCCAGCAGCTCCGACGCGTTACGGGCCAAAAACATTCAGTACTTC
CASSSDALRAKNIQYF
>TRBJ1-3|TRBD1|TRBV6-6|-
TGTGCCAGCAGTCAGAGGGACAGGAACTCTGGAAACACCATATATTTT
CASSQRDRNSGNTIYF
>TRBJ1-1|-|TRBV6-1|-
TGTGCCAGCAGTGGGGGGGGAATCCCTGAAGCTTTCTTT
CASSGGGIPEAFF
>TRBJ2-2|-|TRBV2|-
TGTGCCAGCAGTCGCAAAAGCGACAGGCCGGCCACCGGGGAGCTGTTTTTT
CASSRKSDRPATGELFF
>TRBJ1-3|TRBD1|TRBV5-5|-
TGTGCCAGCAGCTGGACCGGGACAGAAATTGGAAACACCATATATTTT
CASSWTGTEIGNTIYF
>TRBJ1-2|TRBD1|TRBV7-2|-
TGTGCCAGCAGCAGAGGACAGGAAGGCTATGGCTACACCTTC
CASSRGQEGYGYTF
>TRBJ2-3|-|TRBV18|-
TGTGCCAGCGTCACGGGCACAGATACGCAGTATTTT
CASVTGTDTQYF
>TRBJ2-1|TRBD2|TRBV9|once
TGTGCCAGCAATCCGAGCGGGAACTCCTACAATGAGCAGTTCTTC
CASNPSGNSYNEQFF
>TRBJ2-7|-|TRBV20-1|-
TGCAGTGCCCGGGACCTTTACGAGCAGTACTTC
CSARDLYEQYF
>TRBJ2-7|-|TRBV12-5|-
TGTGCTAGTGGCCCCTCACAGGCCTACGAGCAGTACTTC
CASGPSQAYEQYF
>TRBJ2-2|TRBD2|TRBV7-9|-
TGTGCCAGCAGCCCCCGACTAGCGGGAAATACCGGGGAGCTGTTTTTT
CASSPRLAGNTGELFF
>TRBJ1-1|-|TRBV7-9|few
TGTGCCAGCAGCTTAGTCAAGGCGATTATGAACACTGAAGCTTTCTTT
CASSLVKAIMNTEAFF
>TRBJ1-3|-|TRBV6-5|-
TGTGCCAGCAGTTACGTAAAACCTGTCTCTGGAAACACCATATATTTT
CASSYVKPVSGNTIYF
>TRBJ2-7|-|TRBV7-8|-
TGTGCCAGCAGCCAACACTCTTACGAGCAGTACTTC
CASSQHSYEQYF
>TRBJ2-5|TRBD2|TRBV4-2|-
TGTGCCAGCAGCCAAACTAGCGGGGGGGCGACCCAGTACTTC
CASSQTSGGATQYF
>TRBJ2-3|TRBD2|TRBV10-3|-
TGTGCCATCAGTGAGTCGTGGACTAGCGGGACCGATCCTAGCACAGATACGCAGTATTTT
CAISESWTSGTDPSTDTQYF
>TRBJ2-3|-|TRBV5-1|-
TGCGCCAGCAGCTCCGCCAGGGACGCAGATACGCAGTATTTT
CASSSARDADTQYF
>TRBJ1-1|-|TRBV28|-
TGTGCCAGCAAACCTGCACCGGGCGTGGGCACTGAAGCTTTCTTT
CASKPAPGVGTEAFF
>TRBJ1-1|-|TRBV18|-
TGTGCCAGCTCACAGGGAAGGAGGGACACTGAAGCTTTCTTT
CASSQGRRDTEAFF
>TRBJ2-7|TRBD1|TRBV11-1|once
TGTGCCAGCAGCTTAGGCCGGGACAGGGGGCCCTACGAGCAGTACTTC
CASSLGRDRGPYEQYF
>TRBJ2-7|TRBD2|TRBV9|-
TGTGCCAGCAGCGTAGTAGCGGGAGGGCCCCCCTACGAGCAGTACTTC
CASSVVAGGPPYEQYF
>TRBJ2-3|TRBD2|TRBV9|-
TGTGCCAGCAGCGGTGGGGCCGGGACTAGCGGGAGGGTCCCCAGGAGCACAGATACGCAGTATTTT
CASSGGAGTSGRVPRSTDTQYF
>TRBJ1-4|TRBD1|TRBV30|-
TGTGCCTGGAGTATGACAGGGGGAAGACTGTTTTTT
CAWSMTGGRLFF
>TRBJ2-1|-|TRBV7-2|-
TGTGCCAGCAGCTTAGTTGTTAGCAGTTACAATGAGCAGTTCTTC
CASSLVVSSYNEQFF
>TRBJ1-1|TRBD1|TRBV5-1|few
TGCGCCAGCAGCAGACAGGGGGCTTACACTGAAGCTTTCTTT
CASSRQGAYTEAFF
>TRBJ1-2|-|TRBV6-5|-
TGTGCCAGCAGAGACCCGAGGGGCTATGGCTACACCTTC
CASRDPRGYGYTF
>TRBJ1-1|-|TRBV18|-
TGTGCCAGCCGTACCCAGGAGAACACTGAAGCTTTCTTT
CASRTQENTEAFF
>TRBJ2-1|-|TRBV9|-
TGTGCCAGCAGCGAGGGGTGGAGGGGACGGTTTACTGAGCAGTTCTTC
CASSEGWRGRFTEQFF
>TRBJ1-2|TRBD1|TRBV2|-
TGTGCCAGCAGTGATCTAGGACAGGGACTCTATGGCTACACCTTC
CASSDLGQGLYGYTF
>TRBJ2-1|TRBD2|TRBV5-4|-
TGTGCCAGCAGCCTGTCGGGGACTAGGCAAAATGAGCAGTTCTTC
CASSLSGTRQNEQFF
>TRBJ1-1|-|TRBV27|-
TGTGCCAGTTCGAATCAGGTAGCTGAAGCTTTCTTT
CASSNQVAEAFF
>TRBJ2-3|TRBD2|TRBV7-7|-
TGTGCTAGCAGCTTGGGGCTAGCGGGAGAAGATACGCAGTATTTT
CASSLGLAGEDTQYF
>TRBJ1-5|-|TRBV6-6|-
TGTGCCAGCAGCATCGGACGGAACAATCAGCCCCAGCATTTT
CASSIGRNNQPQHF
>TRBJ1-1|-|TRBV9|once
TGTGCCAGCAGCGACACTTTGGGGCGGAACATGAACACTGAAGCTTTCTTT
CASSDTLGRNMNTEAFF
>TRBJ2-7|TRBD1|TRBV6-5|-
TGTGCCAGCAGTTACGCAGGGGGCGGCTACGAGCAGTACTTC
CASSYAGGGYEQYF
>TRBJ1-6|-|TRBV5-1|-
TGCGCCAGCAGCTTGATCTCTGGGGCCGGGTCACCCCTCCACTTT
CASSLISGAGSPLHF
>TRBJ2-1|TRBD1|TRBV6-5|-
TGTGCCAGCCGGACAGGGGGGGGCGATGAGCAGTTCTTC
CASRTGGGDEQFF
>TRBJ2-7|TRBD1|TRBV5-1|-
TGCGCCAGCAGCTCGGGACAGGGGGCCTCCTACGAGCAGTACTTC
CASSSGQGASYEQYF
>TRBJ1-1|-|TRBV6-5|-
TGTGCCAGCAGTAAACCCGGGGGCACTGAAGCTTTCTTT
CASSKPGGTEAFF
>TRBJ1-3|-|TRBV2|once
TGTGCCAGCAGTGAAGACAGAGCATCTGGAAACACCATATATTTT
CASSEDRASGNTIYF
>TRBJ2-3|TRBD2|TRBV23-1|-
TGCGCCAGCAGTCATCGTGGACTAGCGGGGGACACAGATACGCAGTATTTT
CASSHRGLAGDTDTQYF
>TRBJ1-5|-|TRBV5-1|once
TGCGCCAGCAGCGGCGATGGGGCGACGAATCAGCCCCAGCATTTT
CASSGDGATNQPQHF
>TRBJ1-6|TRBD1|TRBV5-1|-
TGCGCCAGCAGCTTGGACAGGGGGCAGAATTCACCCCTCCACTTT
CASSLDRGQNSPLHF
>TRBJ2-6|TRBD1|TRBV6-1|-
TGTGCCAGCAGCGAACCCGGGACAGCCTCTGGGGCCAACGTCCTGACTTTC
CASSEPGTASGANVLTF
>TRBJ1-2|TRBD1|TRBV27|-
TGTGCCAGCAGCCTGACAGGGAGCTATGGCTACACCTTC
CASSLTGSYGYTF
>TRBJ2-7|-|TRBV5-1|-
TGCGCCAGCAGCTTAGCACCCGGGTACTCCTACGAGCAGTACTTC
CASSLAPGYSYEQYF
>TRBJ1-2|-|TRBV15|-
TGTGCCACCAGCAGAGGGGGCAGCGACTATGGCTACACCTTC
CATSRGGSDYGYTF
>TRBJ2-4|TRBD2|TRBV10-1|-
TGCGCCAGCAGTGAGTCTCGACTAGCTAACATTCAGTACTTC
CASSESRLANIQYF